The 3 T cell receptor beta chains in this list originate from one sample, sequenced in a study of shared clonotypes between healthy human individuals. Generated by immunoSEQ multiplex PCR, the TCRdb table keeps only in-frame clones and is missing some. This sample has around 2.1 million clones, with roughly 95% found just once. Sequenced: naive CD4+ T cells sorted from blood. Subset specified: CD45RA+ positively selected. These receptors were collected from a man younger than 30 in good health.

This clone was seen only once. The CDR3 sequence is CASARWGGELFF. Here the CDR3 DNA reads TGTGCCAGCGCGCGGTGGGGCGGGGAGCTGTTTTTT. The chain has TRBV6-5 and TRBJ2-2; no firm D call. Germline V gives CDR1 MNHEY, CDR2 SVGAGI. Between the trimmed V and J ends, which lost 8 bases and 7 bases, there was a span of 11 bases. This CDR3 is built from 12 residues.

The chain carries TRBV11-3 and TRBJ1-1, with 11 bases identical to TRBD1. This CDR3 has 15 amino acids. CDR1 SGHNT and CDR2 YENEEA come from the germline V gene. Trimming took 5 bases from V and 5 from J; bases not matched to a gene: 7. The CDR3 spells CASSHGQGASTEAFF. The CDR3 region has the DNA TGTGCCAGCAGCCACGGACAGGGGGCGTCGACTGAAGCTTTCTTT. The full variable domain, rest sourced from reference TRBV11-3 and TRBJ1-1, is EAGVVQSPRYKIIEKKQPVAFWCNPISGHNTLYWYLQNLGQGPELLIRYENEEAVDDSQLPKDRFSAERLKGVDSTLKIQPAELGDSAVYLCASSHGQGASTEAFFGQGTRLTVV.

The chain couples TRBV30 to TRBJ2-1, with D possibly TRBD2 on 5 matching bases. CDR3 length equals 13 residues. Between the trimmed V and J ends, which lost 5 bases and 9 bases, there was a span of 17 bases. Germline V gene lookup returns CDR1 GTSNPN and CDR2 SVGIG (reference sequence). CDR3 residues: CAWGTVYGVEQFF. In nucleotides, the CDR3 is TGTGCCTGGGGCACTGTTTACGGGGTTGAGCAGTTCTTC. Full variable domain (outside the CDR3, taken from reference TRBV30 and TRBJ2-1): SQTIHQWPATLVQPVGSPLSLECTVEGTSNPNLYWYRQAAGRGLQLLFYSVGIGQISSEVPQNLSASRPQDRQFILSSKKLLLSDSGFYLCAWGTVYGVEQFFGPGTRLTVL.